This T cell receptor (beta chain) was identified in a study of Ad26.COV2.S vaccination and SARS-CoV-2 variants (dated by TCRdb to about 2021). Some background on the complete study: Vaccine-arm donors came from COV1001, a multicentre, randomized, double-blind, placebo-controlled phase I-IIa trial of Ad26.COV2.S in healthy adults. Ad26.COV2.S was given intramuscularly at 5x10^10 or 1x10^11 viral particles, as a single shot or as two shots 56 days apart. Trial participants were randomized into five groups of five, in which low-dose or high-dose Ad26.COV2.S was given once or twice, or placebo was given on both occasions. TCRbeta repertoire sequencing served as the tool for gauging how specific and how broad the SARS-CoV-2-reactive T cell receptors were following Ad26.COV2.S vaccination. Investigators did not know the trial group allocation while performing experiments and assessing outcomes. The TCR-sequenced set comprised around 30 samples: some 20 Ad26.COV2.S vaccine recipients, 5 placebo recipients and 8 SARS-CoV-2 convalescent individuals. Beyond this particular receptor, the publication reports: Substantial breadth of spike-specific CD8+ and CD4+ T cell responses was reported after vaccination. According to the authors, total T cell responses may have been underestimated by the TCR breadth and depth analyses. Non-spike TCR breadth was comparable between vaccine and placebo recipients, consistent with the vaccine containing only spike. The study was not powered for comparison of responses between vaccine doses or regimens. Ad26.COV2.S recipients had higher spike-specific TCR breadth than placebo recipients (P = 0.0014).

The germline ends are 10 bases apart after V is trimmed by 6 bases and J by 3 bases. According to the germline V gene (reference sequence), CDR1 reads SEHNR and CDR2 reads FQNEAQ. The CDR3 starts with the cysteine, ends with the phenylalanine, and has 13 residues. CDR3 DNA only is kept here, 39 bases in frame from base 1. The immunoSEQ Assay was used to sequence TCRbeta CDR3 regions. After extraction, genomic DNA underwent amplification by bias-controlled multiplex PCR, followed by high-throughput sequencing. The original pipeline was this. To quantify the absolute abundance of each unique TCRbeta CDR3 region, sequences were collapsed and filtered. T cell fraction was estimated by normalizing TCRbeta template counts to usable DNA, which was measured by amplifying reference genes present in all nucleated cells. Repertoire TCRs were annotated as SARS-CoV-2-specific when V gene, CDR3 amino acid sequence and J gene were exactly matched to a known reactive TCR set. The reference SARS-CoV-2 TCR set came from MIRA and was filtered for enrichment in COVID-19-positive ImmuneCODE repertoires, removing public or cross-reactive TCRs. Using the MIRA antigens, annotated TCRs were further analysed by specific ORF or by position within an ORF. Breadth was defined as the number of annotated unique rearrangements divided by the total number of unique productive rearrangements, and depth was defined as the summed frequency of the annotated unique rearrangements. TCR breadth was compared between groups using two-sided Wilcoxon rank-sum tests. Imported from immuneACCESS, the table was reduced by TCRdb to in-frame sequences with V and J called. These copies leave out some clones; in studies compared against another copy, an unresolved V gene accounts for under half, and the cause of the remainder is not known. D and trimming were read from the DNA, whereas the V and J calls and clone size are those reported in that table. The sample table shows about 350,000 clones, and approximately 85% are seen once. 2.5% to 3.5% of the sample is held by the ten biggest clonotypes.

On this clone: The specificity of this receptor is unknown. No much larger clonotype is one base removed from it; base qualities were not supplied.

Sample treatment or condition, as interpreted from the label and publication: around 19 received Ad26.COV2.S at low or high dose, single or two shots; about 5 received placebo; per-sample allocation not given. Repertoires of vaccine and placebo recipients were sequenced from samples collected on day 63 after the first injection. Between 29 July and 7 August 2020, Cohort 1b enrolled around 24 adults aged 18-55 years at one site in Boston, USA. As a vaccine, Ad26.COV2.S was a replication-incompetent adenovirus type 26 vector that expressed a prefusion-stabilized SARS-CoV-2 spike protein derived from the original Wuhan strain.

Here the chain combines TRBV7-9 and TRBJ2-3; the D gene is perhaps TRBD1, from 6 matching bases. This TCR came from a person between 18 and 59 years old who received the Ad26.COV2.S COVID-19 vaccine or a placebo. The sequencing here drew on peripheral blood, taken in a trial of Ad26.COV2.S vaccine versus placebo. The DNA sequence reads TGTGCCAGCAGTGGGGGACATACAGATACGCAGTATTTT. Translated, this is CASSGGHTDTQYF.